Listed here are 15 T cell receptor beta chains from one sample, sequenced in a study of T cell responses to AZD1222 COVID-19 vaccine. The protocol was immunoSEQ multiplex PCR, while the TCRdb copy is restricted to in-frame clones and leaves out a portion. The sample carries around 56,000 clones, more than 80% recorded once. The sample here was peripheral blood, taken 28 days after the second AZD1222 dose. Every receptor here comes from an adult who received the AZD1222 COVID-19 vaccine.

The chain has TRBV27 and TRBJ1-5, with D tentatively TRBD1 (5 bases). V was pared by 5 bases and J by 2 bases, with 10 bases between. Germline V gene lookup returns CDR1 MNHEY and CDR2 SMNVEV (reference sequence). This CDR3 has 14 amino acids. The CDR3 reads CASSPWDGNQPQHF. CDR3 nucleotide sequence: TGTGCCAGCAGTCCCTGGGACGGCAATCAGCCCCAGCATTTT.

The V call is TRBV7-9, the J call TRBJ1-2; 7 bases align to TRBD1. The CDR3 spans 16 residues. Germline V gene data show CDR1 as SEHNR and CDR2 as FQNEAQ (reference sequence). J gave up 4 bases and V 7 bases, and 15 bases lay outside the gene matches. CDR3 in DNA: TGTGCCAGCAACCCGGGGAAGGGGGCGAATTTCTATGGCTACACCTTC. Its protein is CASNPGKGANFYGYTF.

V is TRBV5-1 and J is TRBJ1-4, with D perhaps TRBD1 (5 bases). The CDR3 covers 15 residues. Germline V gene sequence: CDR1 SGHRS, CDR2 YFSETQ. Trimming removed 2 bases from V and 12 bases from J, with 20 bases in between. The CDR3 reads CASSLDGTSISELFF. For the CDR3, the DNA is TGCGCCAGCAGCTTAGACGGGACGTCGATTTCGGAACTGTTTTTT. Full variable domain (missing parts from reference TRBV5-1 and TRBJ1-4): KAGVTQTPRYLIKTRGQQVTLSCSPISGHRSVSWYQQTPGQGLQFLFEYFSETQRNKGNFPGRFSGRQFSNSRSEMNVSTLELGDSALYLCASSLDGTSISELFFGSGTQLSVL.

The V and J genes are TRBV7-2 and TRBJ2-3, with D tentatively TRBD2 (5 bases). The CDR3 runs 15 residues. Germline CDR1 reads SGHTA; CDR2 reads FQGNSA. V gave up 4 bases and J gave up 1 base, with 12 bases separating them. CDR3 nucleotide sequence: TGTGCCAGCAGCTCCACGGGAATGGGCACAGATACGCAGTATTTT. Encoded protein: CASSSTGMGTDTQYF.

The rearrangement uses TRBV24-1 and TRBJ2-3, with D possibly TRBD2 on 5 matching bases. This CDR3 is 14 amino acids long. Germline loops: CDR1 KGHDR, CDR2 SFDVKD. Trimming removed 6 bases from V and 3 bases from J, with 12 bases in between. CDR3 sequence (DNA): TGTGCCACCAGTATACCGGACTCAACAGATACGCAGTATTTT. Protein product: CATSIPDSTDTQYF.

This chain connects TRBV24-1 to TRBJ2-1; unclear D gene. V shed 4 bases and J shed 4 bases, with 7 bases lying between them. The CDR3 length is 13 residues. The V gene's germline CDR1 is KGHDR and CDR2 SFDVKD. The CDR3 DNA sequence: TGTGCCACCAGTGACTCGTGGTACAATGAGCAGTTCTTC. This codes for CATSDSWYNEQFF.

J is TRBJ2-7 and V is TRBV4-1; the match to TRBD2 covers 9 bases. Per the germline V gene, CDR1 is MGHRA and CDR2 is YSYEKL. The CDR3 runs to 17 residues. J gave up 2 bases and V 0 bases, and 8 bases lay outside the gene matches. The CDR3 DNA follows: TGCGCCAGCAGCCAAGATTATCTGGCGGGAGGGACCTACGAGCAGTACTTC. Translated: CASSQDYLAGGTYEQYF.

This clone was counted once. The CDR3 nucleotides are TGTGCCAGCAGCTTGGATCAGCCCCAGCATTTT. Translation: CASSLDQPQHF. The chain uses TRBV5-7 and TRBJ1-5, with D hard to call. TRBV5-7 is identified as an open reading frame with a role that is uncertain. Trimming took off 0 bases at V and 5 bases at J, with 0 bases between the two ends. The CDR3 has 11 amino acids.

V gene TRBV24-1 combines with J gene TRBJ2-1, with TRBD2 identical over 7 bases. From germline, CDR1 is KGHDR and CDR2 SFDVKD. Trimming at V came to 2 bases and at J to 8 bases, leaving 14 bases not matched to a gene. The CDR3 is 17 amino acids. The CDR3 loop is CATSDWGKRGLQYEQFF. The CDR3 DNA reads TGTGCCACCAGTGATTGGGGGAAGCGGGGCCTCCAATATGAGCAGTTCTTC.

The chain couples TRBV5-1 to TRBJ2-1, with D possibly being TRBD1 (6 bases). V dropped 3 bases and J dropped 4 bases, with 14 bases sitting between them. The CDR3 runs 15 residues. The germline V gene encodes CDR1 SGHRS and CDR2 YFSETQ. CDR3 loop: CASSWTESAYNEQFF. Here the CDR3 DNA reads TGCGCCAGCAGCTGGACAGAGTCGGCATACAATGAGCAGTTCTTC.

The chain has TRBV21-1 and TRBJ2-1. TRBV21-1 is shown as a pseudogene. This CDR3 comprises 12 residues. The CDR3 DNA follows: TGTGCCAGCAGCAAAGGGTTGAATGAGCAGTTCTTC. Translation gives CASSKGLNEQFF.

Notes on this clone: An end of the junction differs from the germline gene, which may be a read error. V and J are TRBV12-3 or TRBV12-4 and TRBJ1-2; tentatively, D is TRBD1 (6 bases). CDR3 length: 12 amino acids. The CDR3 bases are TGTGCCAGCAGCTATTATAGACAGGATCCTAACTTC. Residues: CASSYYRQDPNF.

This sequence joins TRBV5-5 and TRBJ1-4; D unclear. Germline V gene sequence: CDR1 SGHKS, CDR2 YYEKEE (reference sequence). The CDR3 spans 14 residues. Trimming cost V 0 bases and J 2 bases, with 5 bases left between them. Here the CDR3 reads CASSLVGTNEKLFF. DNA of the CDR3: TGTGCCAGCAGCTTGGTAGGGACTAATGAAAAACTGTTTTTT.

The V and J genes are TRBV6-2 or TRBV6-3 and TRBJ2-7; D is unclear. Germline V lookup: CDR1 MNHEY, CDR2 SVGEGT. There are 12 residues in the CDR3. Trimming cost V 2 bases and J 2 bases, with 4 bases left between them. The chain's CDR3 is CASSYPTYEQYF. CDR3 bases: TGTGCCAGCAGTTACCCAACCTACGAGCAGTACTTC.

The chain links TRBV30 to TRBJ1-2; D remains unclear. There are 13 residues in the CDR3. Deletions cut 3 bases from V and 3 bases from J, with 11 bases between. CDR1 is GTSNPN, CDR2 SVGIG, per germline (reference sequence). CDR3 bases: TGTGCCTGGAGGTTTCAAGGGCACTATGGCTACACCTTC. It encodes CAWRFQGHYGYTF.